The rows below give T cell receptor beta chains drawn from one sample of a study of blood T cell repertoires in COVID-19. Produced via immunoSEQ multiplex PCR; TCRdb's table is partial and in-frame only. Altogether hundreds of thousands of clones are present, around four fifths being singletons, with the ten largest covering around 2.5%. Sample: peripheral blood. All receptors come from a woman in her forties with active or convalescent COVID-19. The CDR3 runs from the conserved cysteine through the conserved F or W. Each record gives: CDR3 length, D gene, clone size, V gene, J gene, CDR3 protein, CDR3 DNA. The D gene is left open where the match is weak. Rows give clone size only sometimes, using once, few, many, or a class for an expanded clone.

>13|.|few|TRBV4-3|TRBJ1-2
CASSQEAGWGYTF
TGCGCCAGCAGCCAAGAGGCAGGGTGGGGCTACACCTTC
>12|.|.|TRBV19|TRBJ2-3
CASSNRVDTQYF
TGTGCCAGTAGCAACAGGGTTGATACGCAGTATTTT
>15|TRBD1|once|TRBV5-1|TRBJ1-2
CASSPADRANYGYTF
TGCGCCAGCAGCCCGGCGGACAGGGCGAACTATGGCTACACCTTC
>15|TRBD2|.|TRBV18|TRBJ2-1
CASSPPAGGRNEQFF
TGTGCCAGCTCACCACCGGCGGGAGGTAGGAATGAGCAGTTCTTC
>15|.|.|TRBV15|TRBJ2-3
CATSRQAVREDTQYF
TGTGCCACCAGCAGACAAGCCGTACGGGAAGATACGCAGTATTTT
>13|.|.|TRBV7-2|TRBJ1-6
CASSLGGVSPLHF
TGTGCCAGCAGCTTGGGGGGGGTTTCACCCCTCCACTTT
>14|.|.|TRBV11-2|TRBJ1-1
CASSLGGLGTEAFF
TGTGCCAGCAGCTTAGGGGGGCTAGGGACTGAAGCTTTCTTT
>14|.|.|TRBV9|TRBJ1-2
CASSGGPGYYGYTF
TGTGCCAGCAGCGGCGGTCCGGGGTACTATGGCTACACCTTC
>13|TRBD1|.|TRBV28|TRBJ1-1
CASSPYRGTEAFF
TGTGCCAGCAGTCCATACAGGGGCACTGAAGCTTTCTTT
>12|.|.|TRBV12-3/TRBV12-4|TRBJ1-2
CASSRQDLRYTF
TGTGCCAGCAGCCGACAGGACCTGAGGTACACCTTC
>13|TRBD1|once|TRBV19|TRBJ2-1
CASMDRGQNEQFF
TGTGCCAGTATGGACAGGGGGCAAAATGAGCAGTTCTTC
>12|TRBD1|.|TRBV30|TRBJ2-2
CAWGQGPRELFF
TGTGCCTGGGGACAGGGCCCCAGGGAGCTGTTTTTT
>15|.|.|TRBV6-4|TRBJ1-5
CASRRHRDNNQPQHF
TGTGCCAGCAGGAGACACCGGGACAACAATCAGCCCCAGCATTTT
>15|.|.|TRBV10-3|TRBJ1-2
CAISAVVRQPDGYTF
TGTGCCATCAGTGCGGTCGTGAGGCAGCCCGATGGCTACACCTTC
>15|TRBD1|.|TRBV3-1/TRBV3-2|TRBJ1-2
CASSQPGQGTYGYTF
TGTGCCAGCAGCCAACCGGGACAGGGAACCTATGGCTACACCTTC
>15|.|.|TRBV11-2|TRBJ1-1
CASSFHRASDTEAFF
TGTGCCAGCAGCTTTCACAGGGCTAGTGACACTGAAGCTTTCTTT
>16|TRBD1|.|TRBV11-2|TRBJ1-2
CASSPRRGQGAYGYTF
TGTGCCAGCAGCCCGCGCCGGGGACAGGGAGCCTATGGCTACACCTTC
>15|TRBD1|many|TRBV5-6|TRBJ1-2
CASSLWAGTGNGYTF
TGTGCCAGCAGCTTGTGGGCCGGGACAGGGAATGGCTACACCTTC
>18|.|.|TRBV14|TRBJ1-6
CASSPSWTASHSNSPLHF
TGTGCCAGCAGCCCCAGCTGGACAGCGTCACACTCTAATTCACCCCTCCACTTT
>13|.|.|TRBV28|TRBJ2-7
CASRQGTIYEQYF
TGTGCCAGCAGACAGGGTACTATTTACGAGCAGTACTTC
>14|.|.|TRBV11-3|TRBJ2-3
CASSSDSFTDTQYF
TGTGCCAGCAGCTCTGACAGCTTCACAGATACGCAGTATTTT
>16|.|.|TRBV9|TRBJ2-1
CASSLGQVISYNEQFF
TGTGCCAGCAGCCTGGGGCAGGTTATCTCCTACAATGAGCAGTTCTTC
>16|.|.|TRBV5-8|TRBJ1-6
CASSLGVDRGNSPLHF
TGTGCCAGCAGCTTGGGGGTCGACAGAGGAAATTCACCCCTCCACTTT
>14|.|.|TRBV2|TRBJ1-1
CASSELTANTEAFF
TGTGCCAGCAGTGAGTTGACAGCGAACACTGAAGCTTTCTTT
>11|.|few|TRBV7-9|TRBJ1-6
CASSLGGALHF
TGTGCCAGCAGCTTAGGGGGGGCCCTCCACTTT
>14|.|few|TRBV7-3|TRBJ1-2
CASSLYAGNYGYTF
TGTGCCAGCAGCTTATACGCAGGGAACTATGGCTACACCTTC
>12|.|.|TRBV7-9|TRBJ1-2
CASSFDSDGYTF
TGTGCCAGCAGCTTTGACAGTGATGGCTACACCTTC
>13|.|.|TRBV27|TRBJ2-7
CASSFDRWGEQYF
TGTGCCAGCAGTTTCGACAGGTGGGGCGAGCAGTACTTC
>13|TRBD1|.|TRBV27|TRBJ1-2
CASSYRQGDGYTF
TGTGCCAGCAGTTACCGACAGGGTGATGGCTACACCTTC
>12|.|.|TRBV18|TRBJ1-1
CASSPNSGEAFF
TGTGCCAGCTCACCCAACTCGGGGGAAGCTTTCTTT
>16|.|.|TRBV11-2|TRBJ1-5
CASSLDQDLSNQPQHF
TGTGCCAGCAGCTTAGATCAGGATCTTAGCAATCAGCCCCAGCATTTT
>17|TRBD1|.|TRBV15|TRBJ1-4
CATSRPDQGAKVEKLFF
TGTGCCACCAGCAGACCCGATCAGGGGGCGAAAGTTGAAAAACTGTTTTTT
>15|TRBD1|.|TRBV28|TRBJ1-1
CASSSPADREIEAFF
TGTGCCAGCAGTTCCCCTGCTGACAGGGAGATTGAAGCTTTCTTT
>17|TRBD1|.|TRBV18|TRBJ1-1
CASSPDRTGGGDTEAFF
TGTGCCAGCTCACCAGATCGGACAGGGGGCGGGGACACTGAAGCTTTCTTT
>13|TRBD2|.|TRBV7-2|TRBJ2-1
CASGLAVYNEQFF
TGTGCCAGCGGACTAGCGGTCTACAATGAGCAGTTCTTC
>16|TRBD1|.|TRBV27|TRBJ1-1
CASSNDRAPLNTEAFF
TGTGCCAGCAGCAACGACAGGGCCCCGTTGAACACTGAAGCTTTCTTT
>16|TRBD1|.|TRBV7-9|TRBJ1-1
CASTGTGASAGTEAFF
TGTGCCAGCACCGGGACAGGGGCCTCGGCAGGCACTGAAGCTTTCTTT
>14|TRBD1|.|TRBV19|TRBJ1-4
CASSIVAGQGKLFF
TGTGCCAGTAGTATAGTGGCTGGACAGGGAAAACTGTTTTTT
>20|TRBD2|.|TRBV3-1/TRBV3-2|TRBJ2-1
CASSQDRGLAGVRLYNEQFF
TGTGCCAGCAGCCAAGATCGGGGACTAGCGGGAGTGAGGCTCTACAATGAGCAGTTCTTC
>14|.|once|TRBV11-1|TRBJ2-3
CASSLSTSTDTQYF
TGTGCCAGCAGCTTATCTACTAGCACAGATACGCAGTATTTT
>15|TRBD2|once|TRBV5-4|TRBJ2-7
CASSRHTRGDYEQYF
TGTGCCAGCAGCCGCCACACCCGGGGGGATTACGAGCAGTACTTC
>13|.|.|TRBV19|TRBJ1-1
CASSIRQYTEAFF
TGTGCCAGTAGTATCAGACAGTACACTGAAGCTTTCTTT
>19|TRBD2|.|TRBV20-1|TRBJ2-3
CSASGLAGGVPLSTDTQYF
TGCAGTGCTAGTGGCCTAGCGGGGGGGGTACCTCTGAGCACAGATACGCAGTATTTT
>16|TRBD1|.|TRBV11-3|TRBJ2-7
CASSRQGQVNSYEQYF
TGTGCCAGCAGCCGACAGGGACAGGTTAACTCCTACGAGCAGTACTTC
>16|TRBD2|.|TRBV24-1|TRBJ2-1
CATSPLAGSSYNEQFF
TGTGCCACCAGCCCCCTAGCGGGAAGCTCCTACAATGAGCAGTTCTTC
>14|.|.|TRBV15|TRBJ1-1
CATSRVTEGAEAFF
TGTGCCACCAGCAGAGTTACAGAGGGGGCTGAAGCTTTCTTT
>14|.|few|TRBV2|TRBJ1-5
CASSAGRGNQPQHF
TGTGCCAGCAGTGCTGGGAGGGGCAATCAGCCCCAGCATTTT
>16|.|.|TRBV27|TRBJ1-1
CASSLLSSTMGTEAFF
TGTGCCAGCAGTTTATTATCCTCTACTATGGGCACTGAAGCTTTCTTT
>17|.|.|TRBV3-1/TRBV3-2|TRBJ2-5
CASSQARGGFKMETQYF
TGTGCCAGCAGCCAAGCTCGGGGAGGTTTCAAAATGGAGACCCAGTACTTC
>15|.|.|TRBV5-6|TRBJ2-7
CASSFGGQPSYEQYF
TGTGCCAGCAGCTTCGGGGGACAGCCATCCTACGAGCAGTACTTC